These T cell receptor beta chains were read from a single sample in a study of STAT5B mutations in CD4+ large granular lymphocyte leukemia. Measured with immunoSEQ multiplex PCR; TCRdb has only the in-frame clones, and not every one. Of 45,000 to 50,000 clones in the sample, 65% to 85% were seen once. Material: CD4+ T cells from blood buffy coats. These receptors were obtained from a human donor in good health. CDR3s leave out the opening cysteine and the closing phenylalanine or tryptophan. The listing skips clone size in some rows; elsewhere it reads once, few, many or a size class.

>.|TRBV5-1
ASSLTSGGYNEQF
>.|TRBV5-1
ASSLAMPVETQY
>.|TRBV5-1
ASSHLELGQETQY
>once|TRBV6-1
ASSETGQYHEKLF
>.|TRBV27
ASSLFSGDNEQF
>.|TRBV5-1
ASSPTGLTNTGELF
>.|TRBV5-4
ASSQVGSDEQF
>.|TRBV18
ASSPSNGYT
>.|TRBV6-1
ASSEVPSGANVLT
>.|TRBV4-2
ASSQVSTSGRSYEQY
>.|TRBV5-6
ASTQDDSLLI
>.|TRBV28
ASSLGGFGVMAKNIQY
>.|TRBV2
ASRGTSLPTDTQY
>.|TRBV25-1
ASGPRDNEQF
>.|TRBV27
ASFGGTGAMNTEAF
>once|TRBV6-1
ASIPTGDTEAF
>.|TRBV2
ASSEARGQNNSPLH
>.|TRBV25-1
ASSYRVYEQY
>.|TRBV5-4
ASSLGGGRNTGELF
>.|TRBV5-1
ASSLVASNYNEQF
>.|TRBV18
ASSPRKLAQETQY
>.|TRBV19
ASTSWRGEGQPQH
>few|TRBV5-4
ASSLAGARTEAF
>.|TRBV5-5
ASSFNRDNPI
>.|TRBV29-1
SVDTSGPTDTQY
>.|TRBV15
ATSRDPFWTSSYEQY
>.|TRBV2
ASAYRGRNQPQH
>.|TRBV7-3
ASSLIGGPTISTDTQY